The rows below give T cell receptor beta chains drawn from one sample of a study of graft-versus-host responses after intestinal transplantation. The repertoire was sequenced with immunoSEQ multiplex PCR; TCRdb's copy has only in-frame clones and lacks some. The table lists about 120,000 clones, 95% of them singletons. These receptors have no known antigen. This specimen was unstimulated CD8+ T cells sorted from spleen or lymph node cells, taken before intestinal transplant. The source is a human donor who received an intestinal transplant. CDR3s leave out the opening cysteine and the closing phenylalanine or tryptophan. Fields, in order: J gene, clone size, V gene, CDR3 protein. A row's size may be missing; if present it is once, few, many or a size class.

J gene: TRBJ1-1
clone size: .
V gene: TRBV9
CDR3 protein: ASRAGEAF

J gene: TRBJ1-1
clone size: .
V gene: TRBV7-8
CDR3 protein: ASSLTNGGNTEAF

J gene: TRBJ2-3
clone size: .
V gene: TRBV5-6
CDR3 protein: ASSLSILDGRDTQY

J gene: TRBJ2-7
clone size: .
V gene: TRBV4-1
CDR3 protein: ASSQVPGPYEQY

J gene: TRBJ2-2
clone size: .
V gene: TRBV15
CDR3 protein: ATSERANTGELF

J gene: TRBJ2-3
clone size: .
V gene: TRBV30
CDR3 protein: AWSLTGTATDTQY

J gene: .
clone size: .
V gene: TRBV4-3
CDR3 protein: ASSQDYWGLVSEQY

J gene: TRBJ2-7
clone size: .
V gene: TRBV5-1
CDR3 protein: ASSPGGQLPYEQY

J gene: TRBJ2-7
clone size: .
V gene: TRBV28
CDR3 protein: ASSFGTGVYEQY

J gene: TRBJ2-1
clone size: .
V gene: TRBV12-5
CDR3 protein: ASGQHASGIYNEQF

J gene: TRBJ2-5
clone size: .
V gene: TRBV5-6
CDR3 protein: ASSLGGGTPWETQY

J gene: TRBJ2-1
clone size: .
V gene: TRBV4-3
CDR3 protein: ASSQDIGPERLGYNEQF

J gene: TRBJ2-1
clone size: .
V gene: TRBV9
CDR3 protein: ASSPPQRTGEQF

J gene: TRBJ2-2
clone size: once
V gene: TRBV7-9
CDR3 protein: ASSSTSGRAPITGELF

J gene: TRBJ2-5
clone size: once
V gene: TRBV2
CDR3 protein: AIGTSAQPTQY

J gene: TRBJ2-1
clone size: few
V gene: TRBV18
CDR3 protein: ASSPADRSYNEQF

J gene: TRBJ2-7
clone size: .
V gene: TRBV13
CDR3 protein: ASSRQGNEQY

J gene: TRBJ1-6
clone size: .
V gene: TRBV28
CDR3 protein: ASSLFRDRYSPLH

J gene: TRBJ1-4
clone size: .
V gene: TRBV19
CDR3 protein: ASSLAGVELF

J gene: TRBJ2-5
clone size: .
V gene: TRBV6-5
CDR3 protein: ASSRSGSTQETQY

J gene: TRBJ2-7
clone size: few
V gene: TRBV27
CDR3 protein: ASSSTYEQY

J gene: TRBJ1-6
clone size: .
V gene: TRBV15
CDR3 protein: ATSRSNSPLH